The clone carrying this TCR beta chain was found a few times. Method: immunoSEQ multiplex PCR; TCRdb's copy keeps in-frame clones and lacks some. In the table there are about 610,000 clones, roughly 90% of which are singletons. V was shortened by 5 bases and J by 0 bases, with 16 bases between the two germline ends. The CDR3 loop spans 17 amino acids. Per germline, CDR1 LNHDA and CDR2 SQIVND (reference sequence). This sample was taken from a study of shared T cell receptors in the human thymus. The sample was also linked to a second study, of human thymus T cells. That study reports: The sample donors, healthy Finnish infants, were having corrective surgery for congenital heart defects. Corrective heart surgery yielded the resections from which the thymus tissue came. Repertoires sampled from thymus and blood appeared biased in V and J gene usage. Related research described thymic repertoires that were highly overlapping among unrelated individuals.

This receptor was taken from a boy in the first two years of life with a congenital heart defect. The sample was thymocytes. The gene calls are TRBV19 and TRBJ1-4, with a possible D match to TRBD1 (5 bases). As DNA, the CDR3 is TGTGCCAGTAGTCCCGGGACTAGCGGGGCAACTAATGAAAAACTGTTTTTT. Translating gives CASSPGTSGATNEKLFF.